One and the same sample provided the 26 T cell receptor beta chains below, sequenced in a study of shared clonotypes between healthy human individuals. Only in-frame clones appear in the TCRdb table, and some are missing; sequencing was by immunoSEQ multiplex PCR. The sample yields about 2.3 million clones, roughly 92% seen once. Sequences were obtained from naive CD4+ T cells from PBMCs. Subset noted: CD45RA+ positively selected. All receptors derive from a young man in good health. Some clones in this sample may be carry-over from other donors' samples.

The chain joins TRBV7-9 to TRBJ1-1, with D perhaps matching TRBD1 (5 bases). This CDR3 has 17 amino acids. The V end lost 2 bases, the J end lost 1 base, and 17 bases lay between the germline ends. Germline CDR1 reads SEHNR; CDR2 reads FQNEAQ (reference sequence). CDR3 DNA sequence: TGTGCCAGCAGCTTACGGAAGAGGCCCCAGGGGAACACTGAAGCTTTCTTT. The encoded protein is CASSLRKRPQGNTEAFF.

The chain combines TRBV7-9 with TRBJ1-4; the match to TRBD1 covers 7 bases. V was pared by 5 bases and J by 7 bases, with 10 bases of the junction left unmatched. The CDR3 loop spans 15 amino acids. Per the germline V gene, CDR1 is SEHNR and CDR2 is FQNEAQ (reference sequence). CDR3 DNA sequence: TGTGCCAGCAGCCCCGTGACAGGGCGGCCTGAAAAACTGTTTTTT. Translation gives CASSPVTGRPEKLFF. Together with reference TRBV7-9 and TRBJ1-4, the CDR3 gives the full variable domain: DTGVSQNPRHKITKRGQNVTFRCDPISEHNRLYWYRQTLGQGPEFLTYFQNEAQLEKSRLLSDRFSAERPKGSFSTLEIQRTEQGDSAMYLCASSPVTGRPEKLFFGSGTQLSVL.

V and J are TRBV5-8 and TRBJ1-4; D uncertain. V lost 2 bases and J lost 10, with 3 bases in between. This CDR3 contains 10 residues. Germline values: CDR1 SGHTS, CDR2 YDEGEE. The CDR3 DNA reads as TGTGCCAGCAGCTTCGGAAAACTGTTTTTT. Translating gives CASSFGKLFF.

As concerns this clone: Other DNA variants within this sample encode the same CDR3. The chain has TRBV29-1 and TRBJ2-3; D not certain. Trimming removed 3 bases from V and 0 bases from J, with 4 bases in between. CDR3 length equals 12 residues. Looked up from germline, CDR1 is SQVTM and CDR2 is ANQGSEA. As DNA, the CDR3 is TGCAGCGTTGACGGGAGCACAGATACGCAGTATTTT. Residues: CSVDGSTDTQYF.

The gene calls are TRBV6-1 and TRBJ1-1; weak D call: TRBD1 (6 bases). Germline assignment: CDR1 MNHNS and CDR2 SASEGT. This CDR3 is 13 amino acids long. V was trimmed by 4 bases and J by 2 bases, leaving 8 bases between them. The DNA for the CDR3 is TGTGCCAGCAGTGGACAGGCTAACACTGAAGCTTTCTTT. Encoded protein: CASSGQANTEAFF.

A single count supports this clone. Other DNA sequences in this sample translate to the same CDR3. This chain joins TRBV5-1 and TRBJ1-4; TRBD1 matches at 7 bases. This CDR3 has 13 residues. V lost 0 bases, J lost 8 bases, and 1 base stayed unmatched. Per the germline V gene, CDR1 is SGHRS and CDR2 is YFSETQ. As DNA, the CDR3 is TGCGCCAGCAGCTTGGGGACAGGCGAAAAACTGTTTTTT. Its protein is CASSLGTGEKLFF.

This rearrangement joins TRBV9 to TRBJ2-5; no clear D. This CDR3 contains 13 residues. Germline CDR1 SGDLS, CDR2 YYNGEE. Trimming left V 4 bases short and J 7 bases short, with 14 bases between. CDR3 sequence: CASSSGQWGTQYF. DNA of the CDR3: TGTGCCAGCAGCTCTGGGCAATGGGGGACCCAGTACTTC.

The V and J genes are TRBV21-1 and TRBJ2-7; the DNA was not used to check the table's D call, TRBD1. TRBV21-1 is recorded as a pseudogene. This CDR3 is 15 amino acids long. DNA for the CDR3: TGTGCCAGCAGCAGCAAGAATTTCAGGGAATACGAGCAGTACTTC. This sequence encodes CASSSKNFREYEQYF.

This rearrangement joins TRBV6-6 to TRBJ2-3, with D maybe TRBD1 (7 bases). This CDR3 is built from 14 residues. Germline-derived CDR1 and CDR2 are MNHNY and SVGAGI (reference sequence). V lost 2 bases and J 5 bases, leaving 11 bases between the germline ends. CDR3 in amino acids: CASSYGQGGDTQYF. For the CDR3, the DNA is TGTGCCAGCAGTTACGGGCAGGGGGGAGATACGCAGTATTTT.

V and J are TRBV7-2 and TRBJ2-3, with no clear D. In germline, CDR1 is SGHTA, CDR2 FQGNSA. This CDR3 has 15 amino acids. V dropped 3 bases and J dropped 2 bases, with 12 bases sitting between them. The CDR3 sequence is CASSFGRIITDTQYF. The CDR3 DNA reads TGTGCCAGCAGCTTTGGGCGGATAATCACAGATACGCAGTATTTT.

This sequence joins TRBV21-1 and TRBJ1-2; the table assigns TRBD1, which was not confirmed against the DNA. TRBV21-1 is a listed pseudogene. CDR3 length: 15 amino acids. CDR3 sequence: CASSKGIRLNYGYTF. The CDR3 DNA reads TGTGCCAGCAGCAAAGGAATCAGGCTAAACTATGGCTACACCTTC.

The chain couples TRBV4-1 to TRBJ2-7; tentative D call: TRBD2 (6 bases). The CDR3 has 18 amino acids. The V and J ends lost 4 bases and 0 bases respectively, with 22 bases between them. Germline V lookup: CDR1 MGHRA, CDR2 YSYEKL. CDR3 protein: CASSPTDPRAGSSYEQYF. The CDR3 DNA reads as TGCGCCAGCAGCCCCACAGACCCCCGGGCGGGAAGCTCCTACGAGCAGTACTTC.

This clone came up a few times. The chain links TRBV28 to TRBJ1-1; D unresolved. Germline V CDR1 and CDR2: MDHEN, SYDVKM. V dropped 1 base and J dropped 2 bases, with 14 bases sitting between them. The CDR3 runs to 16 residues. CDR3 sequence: CASSLYRARSNTEAFF. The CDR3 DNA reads TGTGCCAGCAGTTTATACCGGGCTAGATCCAACACTGAAGCTTTCTTT.

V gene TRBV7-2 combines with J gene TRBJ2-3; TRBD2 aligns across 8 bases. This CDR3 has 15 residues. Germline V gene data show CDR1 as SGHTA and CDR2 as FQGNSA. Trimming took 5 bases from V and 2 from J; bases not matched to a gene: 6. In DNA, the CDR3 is TGTGCCAGCAGCCCAGAGCGGGAGTCCACAGATACGCAGTATTTT. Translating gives CASSPERESTDTQYF.

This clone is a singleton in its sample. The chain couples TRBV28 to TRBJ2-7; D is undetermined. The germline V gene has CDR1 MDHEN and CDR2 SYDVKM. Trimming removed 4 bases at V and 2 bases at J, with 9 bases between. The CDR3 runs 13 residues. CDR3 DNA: TGTGCCAGCAGTTCTGCGTCCCCCTACGAGCAGTACTTC. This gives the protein CASSSASPYEQYF.

CDR3 nucleotide sequence: TGTGCCAGCAGTTTAGGGACGCCGAGTAACTATGGCTACACCTTC. As protein: CASSLGTPSNYGYTF. The J gene is TRBJ1-2, the V gene TRBV28; a possible D gene is TRBD1 (5 bases). The CDR3 runs 15 residues. V was clipped by 2 bases and J by 1 base, with 11 bases between them. In germline, CDR1 is MDHEN, CDR2 SYDVKM.

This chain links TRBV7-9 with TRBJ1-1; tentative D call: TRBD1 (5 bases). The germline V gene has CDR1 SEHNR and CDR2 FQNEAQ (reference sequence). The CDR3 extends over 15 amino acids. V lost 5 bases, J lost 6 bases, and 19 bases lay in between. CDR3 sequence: CASSPGSGPPPEAFF. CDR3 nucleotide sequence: TGTGCCAGCAGCCCTGGATCGGGGCCTCCGCCTGAAGCTTTCTTT.

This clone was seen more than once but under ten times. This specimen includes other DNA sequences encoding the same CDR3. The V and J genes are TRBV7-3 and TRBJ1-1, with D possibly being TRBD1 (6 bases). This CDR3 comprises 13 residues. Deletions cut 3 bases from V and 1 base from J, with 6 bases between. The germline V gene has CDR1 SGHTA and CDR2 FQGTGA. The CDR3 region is CASSLGQNTEAFF. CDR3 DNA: TGTGCCAGCAGCTTGGGACAGAACACTGAAGCTTTCTTT.

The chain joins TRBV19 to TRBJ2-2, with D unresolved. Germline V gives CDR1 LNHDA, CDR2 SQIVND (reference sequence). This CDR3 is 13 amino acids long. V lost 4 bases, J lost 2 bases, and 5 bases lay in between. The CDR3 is CASSRINTGELFF. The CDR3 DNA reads TGTGCCAGTAGTAGGATCAACACCGGGGAGCTGTTTTTT.

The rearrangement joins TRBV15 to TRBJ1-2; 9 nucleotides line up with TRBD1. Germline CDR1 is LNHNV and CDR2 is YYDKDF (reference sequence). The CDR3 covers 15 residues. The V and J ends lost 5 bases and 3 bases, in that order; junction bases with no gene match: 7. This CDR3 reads CATSQGQGEDYGYTF. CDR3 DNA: TGTGCCACCAGCCAGGGACAGGGCGAGGACTATGGCTACACCTTC.

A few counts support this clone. Here the CDR3 reads CASSPESGSYYEQYF. CDR3 DNA: TGTGCCAGCTCCCCGGAAAGTGGAAGCTATTACGAGCAGTACTTC. The chain uses TRBV18 and TRBJ2-7; no definite D call. The CDR3 has 15 amino acids. Between the trimmed V and J ends, which lost 6 bases and 4 bases, there was a span of 19 bases. CDR1 and CDR2 from the germline V gene are KGHSH and LQKENI.

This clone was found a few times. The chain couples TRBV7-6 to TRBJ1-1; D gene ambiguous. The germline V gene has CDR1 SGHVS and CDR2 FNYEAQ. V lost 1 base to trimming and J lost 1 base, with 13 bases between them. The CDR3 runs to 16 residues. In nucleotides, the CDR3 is TGTGCCAGCAGCTTAGGTGTTAGGCAGACGAACACTGAAGCTTTCTTT. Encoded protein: CASSLGVRQTNTEAFF.

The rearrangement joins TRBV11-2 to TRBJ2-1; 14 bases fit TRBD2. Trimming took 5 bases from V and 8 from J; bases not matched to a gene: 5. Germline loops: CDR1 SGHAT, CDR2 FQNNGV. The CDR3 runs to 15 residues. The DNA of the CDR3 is TGTGCCAGCAGCCCCAGACTAGCGGGAGGGTATGAGCAGTTCTTC. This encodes CASSPRLAGGYEQFF.

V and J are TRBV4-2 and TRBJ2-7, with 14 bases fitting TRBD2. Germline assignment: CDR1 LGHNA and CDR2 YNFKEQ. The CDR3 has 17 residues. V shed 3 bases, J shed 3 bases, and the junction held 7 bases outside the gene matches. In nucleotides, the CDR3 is TGTGCCAGCAGCCAGGAAGAGGGACTAGCGGGAGACTACGAGCAGTACTTC. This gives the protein CASSQEEGLAGDYEQYF.

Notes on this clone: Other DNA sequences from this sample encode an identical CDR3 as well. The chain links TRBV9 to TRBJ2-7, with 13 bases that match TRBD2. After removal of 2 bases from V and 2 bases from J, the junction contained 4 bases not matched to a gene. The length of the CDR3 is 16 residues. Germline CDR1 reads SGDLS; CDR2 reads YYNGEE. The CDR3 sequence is CASSVGLAGDPYEQYF. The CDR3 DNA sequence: TGTGCCAGCAGCGTTGGACTAGCGGGAGATCCCTACGAGCAGTACTTC.

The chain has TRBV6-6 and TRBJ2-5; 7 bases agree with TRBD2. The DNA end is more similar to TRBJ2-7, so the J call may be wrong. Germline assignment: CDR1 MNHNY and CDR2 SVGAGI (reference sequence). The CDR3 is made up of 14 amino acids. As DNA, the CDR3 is TGTGCCAGCAGTTACGGGCGGGGGACCTACGAGCAGTACTTC. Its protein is CASSYGRGTYEQYF.